This entry lists 29 T cell receptor beta chains sequenced from one sample in a study of post-analysis software for immune sequencing data. Findings and limits, study-wide: With TRBV5-6, TRBV5-1 and TRBV20-1 included, roughly five TRBV segments were more frequent in patients than in controls.

Libraries were made from TCR beta cDNA, and they carried unique molecular identifiers. TCRdb reprocessed the PCR reads with MiXCR, giving one entry per CDR3 protein. The sample lists roughly 870,000 distinct CDR3 sequences, 53% occurring once. These receptors lack a known antigen. The sample comprised blood. These receptors originate from a girl between 10 and 17 years old with multiple sclerosis.

This chain joins TRBV15 and TRBJ2-3; unclear D gene. Trimming shortened V by 1 base and J by 6 bases, and 11 bases separated the two germline ends. Germline lookup yields CDR1 LNHNV and CDR2 YYDKDF (reference sequence). This CDR3 is 14 amino acids long. The CDR3, as DNA: TGTGCCACCAGCAGAGGGGGAAGGGCGGATACGCAGTATTTT. This sequence encodes CATSRGGRADTQYF.

V is TRBV20-1 and J is TRBJ1-2; the D is unclear. This CDR3 has 13 amino acids. Trimming removed 3 bases at V and 4 bases at J, with 12 bases between. Germline V gene data show CDR1 as DFQATT and CDR2 as SNEGSKA (reference sequence). The CDR3: CSARPQGVYGYTF. The CDR3 DNA follows: TGCAGTGCTAGGCCCCAAGGTGTCTATGGCTACACCTTC.

The chain recombines TRBV12-3 or TRBV12-4 with TRBJ1-2, with D maybe TRBD1 (5 bases). The CDR3 length is 14 residues. V was clipped by 2 bases and J by 4 bases, with 11 bases between them. In nucleotides, the CDR3 is TGTGCCAGCAGTTTAATGGGACGTACCTATGGCTACACCTTC. Amino acid sequence: CASSLMGRTYGYTF.

In the case of this clonotype: The junction does not match germline at one end; this may be a read error. The rearrangement joins TRBV6-1 to TRBJ2-3; tentative D call: TRBD2 (5 bases). Germline CDR1 MNHNS, CDR2 SASEGT. CDR3 length: 14 amino acids. The CDR3: CGSSDRSRGDTQYF. CDR3 nucleotide sequence: TGTGGCAGCAGTGATCGGTCCAGAGGGGATACGCAGTATTTT.

The gene calls are TRBV4-1 and TRBJ2-7; unclear D gene. This CDR3 spans 16 amino acids. V lost 2 bases, J lost 5 bases, and 19 bases lay in between. Germline CDR1 reads MGHRA; CDR2 reads YSYEKL. In nucleotides, the CDR3 is TGCGCCAGCAGCCAATTCCTAAGGGTCCCACAGCACGAGCAGTACTTC. Its protein product is CASSQFLRVPQHEQYF.

This clonotype was detected only once. The gene calls are TRBV24-1 and TRBJ2-1; 10 bases agree with TRBD2. CDR1 is KGHDR, CDR2 SFDVKD, per germline. The V segment lost 8 bases and the J segment 7 bases; nucleotides outside the gene matches: 7. The CDR3 is 14 amino acids. The CDR3 DNA follows: TGTGCCACCAACGACGGGACTAGCGTGAATGAGCAGTTCTTC. Amino acid sequence: CATNDGTSVNEQFF.

The rearrangement uses TRBV7-2 and TRBJ2-1, with 15 bases that match TRBD2. The junction had 8 bases not matched to a gene; V was cut back by 1 base and J by 10 bases. The CDR3 covers 17 residues. Germline V gives CDR1 SGHTA, CDR2 FQGNSA. This CDR3 is CASSLVGGLAGGLEQFF. DNA of the CDR3: TGTGCCAGCAGCTTAGTTGGTGGACTAGCGGGGGGGCTGGAGCAGTTCTTC. Filled out from reference TRBV7-2 and TRBJ2-1, the complete variable domain reads GAGVSQSPSNKVTEKGKDVELRCDPISGHTALYWYRQSLGQGLEFLIYFQGNSAPDKSGLPSDRFSAERTGGSVSTLTIQRTQQEDSAVYLCASSLVGGLAGGLEQFFGPGTRLTVL.

V usage is TRBV4-1 and J usage is TRBJ1-2, with TRBD1 identical over 8 bases. CDR1 is MGHRA, CDR2 YSYEKL, per germline. The J segment lost 8 bases and the V segment lost 1 base, leaving 3 bases of the junction unmatched. This CDR3 is built from 13 residues. CDR3 coding DNA: TGCGCCAGCAGCCAAGGGACAGGGTTCGGCTACACCTTC. It translates to CASSQGTGFGYTF.

A few counts support this clonotype. The chain combines TRBV6-5 with TRBJ1-2, with D perhaps matching TRBD1 (5 bases). V was clipped by 6 bases and J by 4 bases, with 12 bases between them. Germline CDR1 is MNHEY and CDR2 is SVGAGI. CDR3 length: 13 residues. The CDR3 loop reads CASRQDWGYGYTF. The CDR3, as DNA: TGTGCCAGCAGACAGGACTGGGGCTATGGCTACACCTTC.

This clonotype was observed a handful of times. The rearrangement links TRBV7-3 to TRBJ2-5; 7 nucleotides agree with TRBD2. J lost 4 bases, V lost 5 bases, and 4 bases had no gene match. CDR3 length: 13 amino acids. Germline V gives CDR1 SGHTA, CDR2 FQGTGA. The CDR3 loop is CASSQTSLETQYF. In DNA, the CDR3 is TGTGCCAGCAGCCAGACTAGCTTAGAGACCCAGTACTTC.

In this sample, this clonotype turned up a few times. The genes are TRBV21-1 and TRBJ2-7; the table's D call TRBD1 went unverified against the DNA. TRBV21-1 has pseudogene status. The CDR3 consists of 13 residues. The CDR3 coding sequence is TGTGCCAGCAGATTACAGGGAGACTACGAGCAGTACTTC. Amino acid sequence: CASRLQGDYEQYF.

This clonotype showed up just a few times. V gene TRBV5-1 combines with J gene TRBJ1-1; the D is unclear. V dropped 3 bases and J dropped 3 bases, with 9 bases sitting between them. The CDR3 is made up of 13 amino acids. CDR1 is SGHRS and CDR2 is YFSETQ in the germline V gene. CDR3 nucleotide sequence: TGCGCCAGCAGCTCGGCTCCGGACACTGAAGCTTTCTTT. It codes for CASSSAPDTEAFF.

This chain uses TRBV4-1 with TRBJ2-7; D not certain. CDR3 length: 13 residues. The germline V gene encodes CDR1 MGHRA and CDR2 YSYEKL. V was clipped by 0 bases and J by 6 bases, with 9 bases between them. The CDR3: CASSQERGPEQYF. The CDR3 DNA reads TGCGCCAGCAGCCAAGAACGTGGGCCCGAGCAGTACTTC.

The chain joins TRBV7-3 to TRBJ1-1, with D maybe TRBD1 (6 bases). V was trimmed by 8 bases and J by 4 bases, leaving 11 bases between them. Germline V gene lookup returns CDR1 SGHTA and CDR2 FQGTGA. The CDR3 extends over 12 amino acids. CDR3 in amino acids: CASDEGGTEAFF. The CDR3 DNA is TGTGCCAGCGATGAAGGGGGCACTGAAGCTTTCTTT.

This clonotype was recorded at least ten times. The rearrangement uses TRBV15 and TRBJ2-7; no definite D call. The CDR3 is 14 residues long. The V gene's germline CDR1 is LNHNV and CDR2 YYDKDF (reference sequence). The V and J ends lost 3 bases and 7 bases respectively, with 16 bases between them. CDR3 residues: CATSSGSDLGEQYF. The DNA of the CDR3 is TGTGCCACCAGCAGTGGATCGGATCTGGGGGAGCAGTACTTC. The full variable domain, completed using reference TRBV15 and TRBJ2-7, is DAMVIQNPRYQVTQFGKPVTLSCSQTLNHNVMYWYQQKSSQAPKLLFHYYDKDFNNEADTPDNFQSRRPNTSFCFLDIRSPGLGDTAMYLCATSSGSDLGEQYFGPGTRLTVT.

This clonotype was detected only a few times. The gene calls are TRBV3-1 and TRBJ2-7, with D uncertain. CDR1 and CDR2 from the germline V gene are LGHDT and YNNKEL (reference sequence). CDR3 size: 12 residues. Deletions cut 4 bases from V and 7 bases from J, with 11 bases between. Here the CDR3 reads CASSLGSREQYF. As DNA, the CDR3 is TGTGCCAGCAGCCTCGGATCGCGGGAGCAGTACTTC.

V gene TRBV3-1 combines with J gene TRBJ2-2, with 10 nucleotides matching TRBD2. Germline V gene sequence: CDR1 LGHDT, CDR2 YNNKEL (reference sequence). V lost 1 base, J lost 3 bases, and 8 bases stayed unmatched. The length of the CDR3 is 18 residues. CDR3 region: CASSQVLVLAGHTGELFF. For the CDR3, the DNA is TGTGCCAGCAGCCAAGTTCTTGTACTAGCGGGACACACCGGGGAGCTGTTTTTT.

The chain recombines TRBV7-8 with TRBJ2-7; 7 bases fit TRBD2. Germline V gene lookup returns CDR1 SGHVS and CDR2 FQNEAQ. Trimming at V came to 3 bases and at J to 1 base, leaving 15 bases not matched to a gene. The CDR3 length is 18 residues. The CDR3 sequence: CASSFPAPLAGLSYEQYF. The CDR3 coding sequence is TGTGCCAGCAGCTTCCCGGCCCCATTAGCGGGCCTTTCCTACGAGCAGTACTTC.

This chain's CDR3 is CASSRLAETNTGELFF. The CDR3 nucleotides read TGTGCCAGCAGCCGCTTAGCGGAAACGAACACCGGGGAGCTGTTTTTT. This chain uses TRBV6-2 or TRBV6-3 with TRBJ2-2, with D tentatively TRBD2 (6 bases). The CDR3 spans 16 residues. V was trimmed by 6 bases and J by 0 bases, leaving 14 bases between them. Germline V gives CDR1 MNHEY, CDR2 SVGEGT.

The rearrangement links TRBV20-1 to TRBJ1-2; the D is unclear. Germline V gene data show CDR1 as DFQATT and CDR2 as SNEGSKA (reference sequence). The CDR3 is made up of 13 amino acids. The V end was cut by 1 base, the J end by 2 bases, with 8 bases between. The CDR3 sequence: CSARVTPNYGYTF. The CDR3 coding sequence is TGCAGTGCTAGAGTTACTCCCAACTATGGCTACACCTTC.

The chain links TRBV3-1 to TRBJ2-7, with 9 bases lining up with TRBD1. The junction had 5 bases not matched to a gene; V was cut back by 4 bases and J by 4 bases. Per the germline V gene, CDR1 is LGHDT and CDR2 is YNNKEL (reference sequence). The CDR3 covers 14 residues. This chain's CDR3 is CASSRGTGLYEQYF. In DNA, the CDR3 is TGTGCCAGCAGCCGTGGGACAGGGTTATACGAGCAGTACTTC.

V is TRBV6-2 or TRBV6-3 and J is TRBJ2-7; D unresolved. CDR3 length equals 13 residues. Germline V gene data show CDR1 as MNHEY and CDR2 as SVGEGT. V was clipped by 0 bases and J by 3 bases, with 6 bases between them. The CDR3 sequence is CASSYSNVYEQYF. The CDR3 DNA reads as TGTGCCAGCAGTTACTCCAATGTCTACGAGCAGTACTTC.

The J gene is TRBJ2-2, the V gene TRBV5-1, with D hard to call. The CDR3 contains 16 residues. Germline CDR1 SGHRS, CDR2 YFSETQ. V lost 4 bases to trimming and J lost 2 bases, with 15 bases between them. This CDR3 is CASSPGRVGNTGELFF. The CDR3 nucleotides read TGCGCCAGCAGCCCGGGCCGGGTCGGAAACACCGGGGAGCTGTTTTTT.

This clonotype was seen only once. The chain employs TRBV2 and TRBJ2-1, with D possibly TRBD1 on 6 matching bases. Germline CDR1 is SNHLY and CDR2 is FYNNEI. Trimming took 7 bases from V and 3 from J, leaving 13 bases between them. CDR3 length: 14 residues. CDR3 sequence reads: CASNKGVLYNEQFF. The CDR3 DNA reads as TGTGCCAGCAACAAGGGGGTCCTCTACAATGAGCAGTTCTTC.

This clonotype has just one count. This chain connects TRBV5-1 to TRBJ1-5; 12 bases match TRBD1. CDR3 length equals 15 residues. V was pared by 4 bases and J by 7 bases, with 6 bases of the junction left unmatched. Germline CDR1 and CDR2: SGHRS and YFSETQ. CDR3 DNA sequence: TGCGCCAGCAGCCCGGGACAGGGGGCCCACCAGCCCCAGCATTTT. Its protein is CASSPGQGAHQPQHF.

The rearrangement joins TRBV9 to TRBJ2-1, with a weak D call TRBD1 (6 bases). The CDR3 loop spans 16 amino acids. Germline-derived CDR1 and CDR2 are SGDLS and YYNGEE. V was clipped by 5 bases and J by 0 bases, with 15 bases between them. DNA of the CDR3: TGTGCCAGCAGTGAACAGGGTTTAGGCTCCTACAATGAGCAGTTCTTC. Amino acid sequence: CASSEQGLGSYNEQFF.

The chain recombines TRBV2 with TRBJ2-1; D is possibly TRBD1 (5 bases). Trimming took off 8 bases at V and 8 bases at J, with 10 bases between the two ends. From germline, CDR1 is SNHLY and CDR2 FYNNEI. This CDR3 spans 11 amino acids. The CDR3 nucleotides are TGTGCCAGCGTGCAGGGCTATGAGCAGTTCTTC. Its translation is CASVQGYEQFF.

This clonotype was recorded a few times. The chain couples TRBV12-3 or TRBV12-4 to TRBJ2-5; D may match TRBD1 or TRBD2 (5 bases each). V dropped 1 base and J dropped 1 base, with 13 bases sitting between them. This CDR3 has 16 amino acids. The CDR3 reads CASSLGGRESQETQYF. The CDR3 DNA sequence: TGTGCCAGCAGTTTAGGGGGCAGGGAGTCCCAAGAGACCCAGTACTTC.

V usage is TRBV5-1 and J usage is TRBJ2-3; the D is unclear. From germline, CDR1 is SGHRS and CDR2 YFSETQ. The CDR3 loop spans 13 amino acids. Deletions cut 0 bases from V and 6 bases from J, with 8 bases between. CDR3 in DNA: TGCGCCAGCAGCTTGGAGGGTTCGGATACGCAGTATTTT. It yields the protein CASSLEGSDTQYF.